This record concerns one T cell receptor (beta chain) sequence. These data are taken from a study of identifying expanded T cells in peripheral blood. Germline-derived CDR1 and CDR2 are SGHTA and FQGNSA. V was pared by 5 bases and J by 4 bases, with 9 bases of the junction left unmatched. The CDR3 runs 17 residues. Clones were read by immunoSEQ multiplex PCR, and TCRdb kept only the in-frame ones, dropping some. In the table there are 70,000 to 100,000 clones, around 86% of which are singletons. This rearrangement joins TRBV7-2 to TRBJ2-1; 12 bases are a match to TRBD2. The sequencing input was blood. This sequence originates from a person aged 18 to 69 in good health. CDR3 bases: TGTGCCAGCAGCCCTCTAGCGGGGGGGCGTGGTTACAATGAGCAGTTCTTC. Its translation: CASSPLAGGRGYNEQFF.